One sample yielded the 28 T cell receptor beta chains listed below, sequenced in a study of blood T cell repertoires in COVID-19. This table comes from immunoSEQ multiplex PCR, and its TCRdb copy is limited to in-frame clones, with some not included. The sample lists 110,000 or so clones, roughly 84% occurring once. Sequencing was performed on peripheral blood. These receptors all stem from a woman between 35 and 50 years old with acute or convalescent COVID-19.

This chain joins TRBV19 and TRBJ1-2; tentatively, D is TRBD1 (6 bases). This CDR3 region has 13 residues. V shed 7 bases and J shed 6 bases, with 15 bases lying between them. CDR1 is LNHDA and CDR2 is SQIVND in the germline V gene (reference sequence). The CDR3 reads CASTSGRGNGYTF. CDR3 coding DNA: TGTGCCAGTACCTCGGGCAGGGGAAATGGCTACACCTTC.

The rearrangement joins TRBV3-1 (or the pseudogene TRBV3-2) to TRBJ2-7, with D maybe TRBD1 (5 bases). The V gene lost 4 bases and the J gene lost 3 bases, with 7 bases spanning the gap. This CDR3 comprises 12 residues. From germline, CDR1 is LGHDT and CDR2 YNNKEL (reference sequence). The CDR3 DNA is TGTGCCAGCAGCCTCAGGGTCTACGAGCAGTACTTC. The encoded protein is CASSLRVYEQYF.

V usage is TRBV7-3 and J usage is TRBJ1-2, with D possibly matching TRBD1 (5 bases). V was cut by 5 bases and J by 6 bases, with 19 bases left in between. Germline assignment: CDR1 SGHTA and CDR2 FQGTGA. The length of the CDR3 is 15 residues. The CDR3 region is CASSPLGGRADGYTF. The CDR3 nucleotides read TGTGCCAGCAGCCCACTGGGGGGTAGGGCGGATGGCTACACCTTC.

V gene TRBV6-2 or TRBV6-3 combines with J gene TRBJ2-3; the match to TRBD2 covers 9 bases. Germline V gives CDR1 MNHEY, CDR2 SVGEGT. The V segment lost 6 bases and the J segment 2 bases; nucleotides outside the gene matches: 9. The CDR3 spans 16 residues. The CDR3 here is CASSLTGTSYTDTQYF. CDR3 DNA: TGTGCCAGCAGCCTAACCGGGACTAGCTACACAGATACGCAGTATTTT.

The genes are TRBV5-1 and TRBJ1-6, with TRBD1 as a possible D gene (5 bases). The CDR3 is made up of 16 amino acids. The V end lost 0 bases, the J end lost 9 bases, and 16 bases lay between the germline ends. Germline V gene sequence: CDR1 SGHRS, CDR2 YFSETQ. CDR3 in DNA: TGCGCCAGCAGCTTGGTTCGTTCTGGGGGGAGTTCACCCCTCCACTTT. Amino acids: CASSLVRSGGSSPLHF.

Here the CDR3 DNA reads TGTGCCAGCGGAGAAAGGGAGACCCAGTACTTC. Translated: CASGERETQYF. The chain joins TRBV7-2 to TRBJ2-5; D remains unclear. V was cut by 8 bases and J by 5 bases, with 9 bases left in between. CDR3 length equals 11 residues. Germline loops: CDR1 SGHTA, CDR2 FQGNSA.

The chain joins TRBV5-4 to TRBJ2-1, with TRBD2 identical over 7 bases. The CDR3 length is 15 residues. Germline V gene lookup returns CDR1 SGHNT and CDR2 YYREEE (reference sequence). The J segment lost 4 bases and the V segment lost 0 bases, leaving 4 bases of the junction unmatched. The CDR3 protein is CASSLGTSDYNEQFF. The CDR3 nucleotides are TGTGCCAGCAGCTTGGGTACTAGCGATTACAATGAGCAGTTCTTC.

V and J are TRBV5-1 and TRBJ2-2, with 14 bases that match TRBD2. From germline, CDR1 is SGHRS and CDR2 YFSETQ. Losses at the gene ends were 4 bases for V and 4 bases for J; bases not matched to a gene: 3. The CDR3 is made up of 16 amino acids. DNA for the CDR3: TGCGCCAGCAGCCTGACTAGCGGGGGGGCCACCGGGGAGCTGTTTTTT. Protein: CASSLTSGGATGELFF.

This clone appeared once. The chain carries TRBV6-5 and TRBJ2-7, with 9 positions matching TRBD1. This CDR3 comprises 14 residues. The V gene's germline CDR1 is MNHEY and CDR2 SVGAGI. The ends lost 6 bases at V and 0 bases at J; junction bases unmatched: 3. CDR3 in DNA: TGTGCCAGCAGGGGACAGGGACTCTCCTACGAGCAGTACTTC. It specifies CASRGQGLSYEQYF.

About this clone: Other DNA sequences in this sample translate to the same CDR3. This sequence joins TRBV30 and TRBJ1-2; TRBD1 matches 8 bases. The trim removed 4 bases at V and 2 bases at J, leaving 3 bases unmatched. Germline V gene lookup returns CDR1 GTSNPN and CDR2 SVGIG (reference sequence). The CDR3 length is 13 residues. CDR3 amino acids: CAWNRQGNYGYTF. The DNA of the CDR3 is TGTGCCTGGAACCGACAGGGGAACTATGGCTACACCTTC.

CDR3 bases: TGTGCCTACAAACTGGATAGCGCGGGGGGGCCGTCAGATACGCAGTATTTT. This translates into CAYKLDSAGGPSDTQYF. The chain combines TRBV28 with TRBJ2-3, with TRBD2 identical over 9 bases. This CDR3 contains 17 residues. Unmatched junction bases numbered 19, after V lost 11 bases and J lost 4 bases. Germline V gene lookup returns CDR1 MDHEN and CDR2 SYDVKM.

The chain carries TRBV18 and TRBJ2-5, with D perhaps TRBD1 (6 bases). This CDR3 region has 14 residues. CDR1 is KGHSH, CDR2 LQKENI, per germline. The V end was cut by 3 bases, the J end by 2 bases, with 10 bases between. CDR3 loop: CASSPSDSQETQYF. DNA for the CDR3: TGTGCCAGCTCACCGTCGGACAGTCAAGAGACCCAGTACTTC.

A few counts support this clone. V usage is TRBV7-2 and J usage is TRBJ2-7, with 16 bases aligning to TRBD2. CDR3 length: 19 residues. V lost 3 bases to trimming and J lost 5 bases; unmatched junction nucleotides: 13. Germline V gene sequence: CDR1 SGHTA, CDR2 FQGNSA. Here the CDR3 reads CASSFPAGGLAGGPHEQYF. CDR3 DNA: TGTGCCAGCAGCTTTCCCGCCGGGGGACTAGCGGGGGGGCCCCACGAGCAGTACTTC.

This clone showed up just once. This CDR3 is CASSLDLGGAFF. The CDR3 DNA reads TGCGCCAGCAGCTTGGATCTGGGAGGGGCTTTCTTT. The J gene is TRBJ1-1, the V gene TRBV5-1; D is undetermined. This CDR3 is 12 amino acids long. V was shortened by 0 bases and J by 11 bases, with 11 bases between the two germline ends. The V gene's germline CDR1 is SGHRS and CDR2 YFSETQ.

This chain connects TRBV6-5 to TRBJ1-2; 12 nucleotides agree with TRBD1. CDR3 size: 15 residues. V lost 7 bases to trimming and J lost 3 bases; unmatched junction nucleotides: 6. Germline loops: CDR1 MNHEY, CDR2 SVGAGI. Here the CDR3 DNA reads TGTGCCAGCACTGGGACAGGGGGCTGGGACTATGGCTACACCTTC. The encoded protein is CASTGTGGWDYGYTF.

The CDR3 sequence: CASSDWGGNTIYF. For the CDR3, the DNA is TGTGCCAGCAGCGATTGGGGGGGTAACACCATATATTTT. J is TRBJ1-3 and V is TRBV12-3 or TRBV12-4; a possible D gene is TRBD1 (5 bases). This CDR3 spans 13 amino acids. Trimming took 6 bases from V and 7 from J, leaving 13 bases between them.

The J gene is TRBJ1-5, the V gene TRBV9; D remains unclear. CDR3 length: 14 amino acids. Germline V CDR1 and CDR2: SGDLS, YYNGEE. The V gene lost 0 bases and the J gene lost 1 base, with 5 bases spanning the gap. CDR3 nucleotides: TGTGCCAGCAGCGTAGCTCCCAGCAATCAGCCCCAGCATTTT. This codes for CASSVAPSNQPQHF.

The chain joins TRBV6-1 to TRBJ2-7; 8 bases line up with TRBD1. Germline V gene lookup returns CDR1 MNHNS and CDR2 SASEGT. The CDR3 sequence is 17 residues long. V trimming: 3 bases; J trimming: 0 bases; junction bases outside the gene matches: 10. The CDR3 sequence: CASSDKTGVPLSYEQYF. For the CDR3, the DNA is TGTGCCAGCAGTGATAAGACAGGGGTTCCCCTCTCCTACGAGCAGTACTTC.

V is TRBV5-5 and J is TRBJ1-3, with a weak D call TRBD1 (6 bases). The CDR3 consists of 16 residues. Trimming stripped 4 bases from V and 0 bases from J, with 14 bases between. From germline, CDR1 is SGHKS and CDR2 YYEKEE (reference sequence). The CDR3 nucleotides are TGTGCCAGCAGCATCACGGACAGTTACTCTGGAAACACCATATATTTT. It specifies CASSITDSYSGNTIYF.

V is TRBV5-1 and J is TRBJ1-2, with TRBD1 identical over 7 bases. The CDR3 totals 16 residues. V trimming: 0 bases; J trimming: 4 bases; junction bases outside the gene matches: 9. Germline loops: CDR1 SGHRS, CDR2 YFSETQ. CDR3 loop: CASSLGGGQAGYGYTF. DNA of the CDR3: TGCGCCAGCAGCTTGGGGGGAGGACAGGCCGGCTATGGCTACACCTTC.

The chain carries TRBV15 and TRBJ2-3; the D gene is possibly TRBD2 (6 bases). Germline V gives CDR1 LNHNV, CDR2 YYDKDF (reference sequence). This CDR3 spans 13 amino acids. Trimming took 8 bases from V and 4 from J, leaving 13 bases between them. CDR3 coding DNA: TGTGCCACCGGTCGGGGGTTTGCAGATACGCAGTATTTT. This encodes CATGRGFADTQYF.

The CDR3 reads CASRSTEPAYGYTF. In nucleotides, the CDR3 is TGTGCCAGTAGGTCGACTGAGCCTGCCTATGGCTACACCTTC. The chain combines TRBV19 with TRBJ1-2; D gene uncertain. Trimming stripped 6 bases from V and 4 bases from J, with 15 bases between. This CDR3 comprises 14 residues. CDR1 is LNHDA and CDR2 is SQIVND in the germline V gene (reference sequence).

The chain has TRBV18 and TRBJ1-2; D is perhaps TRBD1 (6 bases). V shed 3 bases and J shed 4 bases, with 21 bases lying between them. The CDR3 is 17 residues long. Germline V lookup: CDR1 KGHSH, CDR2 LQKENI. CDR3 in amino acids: CASSPSTTTGTGYGYTF. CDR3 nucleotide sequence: TGTGCCAGCTCACCCTCAACGACTACAGGGACCGGCTATGGCTACACCTTC.

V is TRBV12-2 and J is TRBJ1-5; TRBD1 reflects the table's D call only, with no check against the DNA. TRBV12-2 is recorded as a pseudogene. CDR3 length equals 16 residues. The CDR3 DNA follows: TGTGCAAGTCGCTTCGCAGGCGGACAGCTCAATCAGCCCCAGCATTTT. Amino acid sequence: CASRFAGGQLNQPQHF.

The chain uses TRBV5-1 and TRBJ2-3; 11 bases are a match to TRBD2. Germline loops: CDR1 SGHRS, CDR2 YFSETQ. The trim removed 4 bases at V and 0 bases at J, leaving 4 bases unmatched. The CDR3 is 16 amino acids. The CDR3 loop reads CASSMTSGVSTDTQYF. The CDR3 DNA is TGCGCCAGCAGCATGACTAGCGGGGTGAGCACAGATACGCAGTATTTT.

The CDR3 nucleotides are TGCGCCAGCAGCATGGACAGGGGACTTCAAGAGACCCAGTACTTC. Protein: CASSMDRGLQETQYF. The rearrangement joins TRBV5-1 to TRBJ2-5; 9 bases are a match to TRBD1. Germline CDR1 reads SGHRS; CDR2 reads YFSETQ. The CDR3 is 15 amino acids. V shed 4 bases, J shed 2 bases, and the junction held 6 bases outside the gene matches.

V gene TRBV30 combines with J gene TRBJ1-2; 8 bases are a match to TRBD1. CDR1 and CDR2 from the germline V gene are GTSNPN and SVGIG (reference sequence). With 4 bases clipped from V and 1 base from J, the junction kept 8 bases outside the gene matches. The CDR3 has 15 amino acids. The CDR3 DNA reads TGTGCCTGGATGACCCAGGGGGCCCGTAACTATGGCTACACCTTC. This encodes CAWMTQGARNYGYTF.

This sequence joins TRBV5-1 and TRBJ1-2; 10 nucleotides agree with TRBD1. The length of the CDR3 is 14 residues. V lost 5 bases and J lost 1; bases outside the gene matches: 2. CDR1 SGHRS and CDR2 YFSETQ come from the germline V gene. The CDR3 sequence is CASRRTGGNYGYTF. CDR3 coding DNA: TGCGCCAGCAGAAGGACAGGGGGTAACTATGGCTACACCTTC.